A selection of T cell receptor beta chains follows, all from one sample in a study of molecular identifiers for immune sequencing clone quantification. MiXCR, run by TCRdb on the PCR reads, gives a single entry per CDR3 protein. The sample lists over 600,000 distinct CDR3 sequences; 15% to 20% were seen once. Sequencing was done on a sample of naive CD8+ T cells from blood, with Jurkat cell RNA spiked in. The receptors shown here come from a human donor in good health. Some libraries in this study had Jurkat cell RNA spiked in. Both conserved end residues are part of each CDR3. The D gene is left open where the match is weak. Only part of the rows carry a size: once, few, many, or a class if the clone is expanded.

CDR3 DNA	CDR3 protein	D gene	V gene	J gene	clone size
TGTGCCAGCAGCCCCAATTCGTGGGGTGGGTACGAGCAGTACTTC	CASSPNSWGGYEQYF	NA	TRBV27	TRBJ2-7	NA
TGTGCCAGCAGTTACTCGAGTGTAGGGGTGGGCACTGAAGCTTTCTTT	CASSYSSVGVGTEAFF	NA	TRBV6-2/TRBV6-3	TRBJ1-1	NA
TGTGCCAGCAGCTCATCAGACAGGGGGATCTACAATGAGCAGTTCTTC	CASSSSDRGIYNEQFF	TRBD1	TRBV13	TRBJ2-1	NA
TGTGCCAGCAGCGCGGGACTAGCGATAATAGATACGCAGTATTTT	CASSAGLAIIDTQYF	TRBD2	TRBV9	TRBJ2-3	many
TGTGCCAGCAGTTATTCAGGGGGCGTCTATGGCTACACCTTC	CASSYSGGVYGYTF	TRBD1	TRBV6-5	TRBJ1-2	many
TGCAGCGCCAGACCGGGACTATCACCTTACGAGCAGTACTTC	CSARPGLSPYEQYF	TRBD2	TRBV29-1	TRBJ2-7	many
TGCAGTGCTAGACCCGGGGACTACGATGAGACCCAGTACTTC	CSARPGDYDETQYF	TRBD2	TRBV20-1	TRBJ2-5	many
TGTGCCATCAGCAGAGGATCAGAAAACTACGAGCAGTACTTC	CAISRGSENYEQYF	NA	TRBV15	TRBJ2-7	NA
TGTGCCAGCAGTTACGATTTTGGCGGGACAGGGATTCTCGGGGAGCTGTTTTTT	CASSYDFGGTGILGELFF	TRBD1	TRBV6-5	TRBJ2-2	many
TGTGCCAGCAGCCCAGACTACTCTGGGGCCAACGTCCTGACTTTC	CASSPDYSGANVLTF	NA	TRBV7-7	TRBJ2-6	many
TGTGCCAGCAGTTTCAGGGGTAGCTACACCTTC	CASSFRGSYTF	NA	TRBV28	TRBJ1-2	many
TGTGCCAGCAGCTTGGGGACTAGCGGGTCTATAATCGGGGAGCTGTTTTTT	CASSLGTSGSIIGELFF	TRBD2	TRBV5-6	TRBJ2-2	few
TGTGCCACCAGCAGAGTTGGGCAGGGGGGTCAGCCCCAGCATTTT	CATSRVGQGGQPQHF	TRBD1	TRBV15	TRBJ1-5	many